This T cell receptor beta chain was sequenced for a study of blood T cell repertoires in COVID-19. Background on the study: Sites in the United States, Italy and Spain provided acute and convalescent COVID-19 samples. The cDNA or gDNA used as material had been derived from T cells, B-cell-depleted T cells, or PBMCs.

Original processing notes: Estimation of nucleated cell counts relied on the amplification of reference gene primers. Repertoires were generated with immunoSEQ multiplex PCR, while TCRdb's copy carries only in-frame clones and drops some. The DNA was the basis for D and trimming; V, J and clone size are from that table. This sample has tens of thousands of clones; around 90% occur once, and the top ten carry 9% to 9.5%. This CDR3 comprises 18 residues. Germline V lookup: CDR1 SGHDT, CDR2 YYEEEE. V lost 0 bases to trimming and J lost 2 bases; unmatched junction nucleotides: 9. This sequence originates from a human donor in a cohort sampled during active COVID-19. This chain joins TRBV5-6 and TRBJ2-1, with 9 bases that match TRBD2. Sequencing was performed on peripheral blood. CDR3 coding DNA: TGTGCCAGCAGCTTGGAGGGTAGCGGGGGCCCAACCTACAATGAGCAGTTCTTC. It is translated as CASSLEGSGGPTYNEQFF.